This T cell receptor (beta chain) was profiled in a study of tumor-infiltrating lymphocytes in oesophageal squamous cell carcinoma. The table lists this clonotype with many counts. TCRdb ran MiXCR on the PCR reads and lists one entry per CDR3 protein. The sample yields 15,000 to 20,000 distinct CDR3 sequences, about 41% seen once. This receptor was taken from a male donor with esophageal squamous cell carcinoma. Sample: normal esophageal tissue next to the tumor.

The CDR3 DNA reads as TGTGCCAGCAGCTCCGGGCCCGACTACGAGCAGTACTTC. Amino acid sequence: CASSSGPDYEQYF. The rearrangement links TRBV6-1 to TRBJ2-7; D is undetermined. The V end was cut by 6 bases, the J end by 3 bases, with 12 bases between. CDR3 length: 13 residues. Per the germline V gene, CDR1 is MNHNS and CDR2 is SASEGT.